The 31 T cell receptor beta chains reported below all come from one sample, sequenced in a study of shared clonotypes between healthy human individuals (dated by TCRdb to the early 2020s). Library preparation was by the immunoSEQ multiplex PCR assay. TCRdb mirrors the immuneACCESS table, restricted to in-frame sequences. Some clones are absent from its copies; in checked studies, under half trace to an unresolved V gene, and the reason for the others is unknown. The sample table holds nearly 2 million clones, of which about 95% were seen once. The ten biggest clones cover 1.2% of the sample. CD8 naive samples consisted of CD45RO-negative cells that were positively selected for CCR7, yielding a CD45RA+CCR7+ population without TemRA cells. The sequenced sample was naive CD8+ T cells sorted from blood. According to the study, the label for this sample's cell subset or site signals: CD45RA+CCR7+. These receptors all come from a man aged 18 to 29 in good health.

This chain joins TRBV19 and TRBJ2-7, with D hard to call. This CDR3 has 14 residues. V lost 5 bases, J lost 2 bases, and 13 bases lay in between. Germline V CDR1 and CDR2: LNHDA, SQIVND (reference sequence). CDR3 amino acids: CASSPQPSTYEQYF. CDR3 bases: TGTGCCAGTAGTCCGCAGCCGTCAACCTACGAGCAGTACTTC. Full variable domain (outside the CDR3, taken from reference TRBV19 and TRBJ2-7): DGGITQSPKYLFRKEGQNVTLSCEQNLNHDAMYWYRQDPGQGLRLIYYSQIVNDFQKGDIAEGYSVSREKKESFPLTVTSAQKNPTAFYLCASSPQPSTYEQYFGPGTRLTVT.

CDR3 loop: CASSIEGTSGRGPYNEQFF. CDR3 coding DNA: TGTGCCAGTAGTATAGAAGGGACTAGCGGGAGGGGACCCTACAATGAGCAGTTCTTC. The genes are TRBV19 and TRBJ2-1; 16 bases fit TRBD2. This CDR3 spans 19 amino acids. Germline loops: CDR1 LNHDA, CDR2 SQIVND (reference sequence). V lost 0 bases to trimming and J lost 2 bases; unmatched junction nucleotides: 4.

The rearrangement joins TRBV15 to TRBJ1-1; the D gene is possibly TRBD1 (5 bases). Germline CDR1 reads LNHNV; CDR2 reads YYDKDF (reference sequence). This CDR3 is built from 16 residues. Between the trimmed V and J ends, which lost 1 base and 4 bases, there was a span of 16 bases. The DNA for the CDR3 is TGTGCCACCAGCAGAGGTCCCTCAGGGATCGGCACTGAAGCTTTCTTT. Its protein product is CATSRGPSGIGTEAFF.

Regarding this clone: Other DNA sequences in the sample encode the same CDR3. The V call is TRBV19, the J call TRBJ1-2; no firm D call. The germline V gene encodes CDR1 LNHDA and CDR2 SQIVND (reference sequence). The germline V and J ends were trimmed by 3 bases and 5 bases, with 7 bases remaining between them. The CDR3 loop spans 12 amino acids. The CDR3 reads CASSMTGYGYTF. The CDR3 DNA reads as TGTGCCAGTAGTATGACGGGGTATGGCTACACCTTC.

This clone was seen only a few times. This rearrangement joins TRBV13 to TRBJ2-1; no clear D. Germline CDR1 and CDR2: PRHDT and FYEKMQ (reference sequence). Between the trimmed V and J ends, which lost 0 bases and 4 bases, there was a span of 10 bases. This CDR3 has 15 residues. DNA of the CDR3: TGTGCCAGCAGCTTAGGCACTACCCCATACAATGAGCAGTTCTTC. It codes for CASSLGTTPYNEQFF.

V gene TRBV28 combines with J gene TRBJ2-1; no clear D. CDR3 length: 13 residues. CDR1 MDHEN and CDR2 SYDVKM come from the germline V gene. Trimming removed 6 bases at V and 0 bases at J, with 6 bases between. This CDR3 is CASRTYSYNEQFF. The CDR3, as DNA: TGTGCCAGCAGGACGTACTCCTACAATGAGCAGTTCTTC.

The rearrangement links TRBV4-1 to TRBJ2-3; TRBD2 aligns across 14 bases. This CDR3 comprises 16 residues. Trimming took 4 bases from V and 5 from J; bases not matched to a gene: 5. Germline V gene sequence: CDR1 MGHRA, CDR2 YSYEKL. CDR3 sequence reads: CASSPRLAGGEDTQYF. DNA for the CDR3: TGCGCCAGCAGCCCCCGACTAGCGGGGGGGGAAGATACGCAGTATTTT.

With respect to this clone: Other DNA sequences in the sample encode the same CDR3. This chain's CDR3 is CASSQVEGSGELFF. CDR3 DNA sequence: TGCGCCAGCAGCCAAGTGGAGGGATCCGGGGAGCTGTTTTTT. The rearrangement links TRBV4-1 to TRBJ2-2, with D perhaps TRBD2 (6 bases). V was shortened by 1 base and J by 6 bases, with 9 bases between the two germline ends. Per the germline V gene, CDR1 is MGHRA and CDR2 is YSYEKL. CDR3 length: 14 residues.

This chain uses TRBV9 with TRBJ2-5; D is undetermined. V lost 0 bases and J 0 bases, leaving 6 bases between the germline ends. There are 14 residues in the CDR3. Per germline, CDR1 SGDLS and CDR2 YYNGEE. CDR3 nucleotides: TGTGCCAGCAGCGTAGAGGGCAACCAAGAGACCCAGTACTTC. Its protein is CASSVEGNQETQYF.

The V gene is TRBV13, the J gene TRBJ2-5; TRBD2 aligns across 7 bases. Germline-derived CDR1 and CDR2 are PRHDT and FYEKMQ (reference sequence). Unmatched junction bases numbered 13, after V lost 4 bases and J lost 2 bases. The CDR3 consists of 17 residues. CDR3 sequence reads: CASSSTGVGLEQETQYF. The DNA for the CDR3 is TGTGCCAGCAGCTCCACCGGAGTCGGACTAGAACAAGAGACCCAGTACTTC.

On this clone: The same CDR3 is also encoded by other DNA sequences in this sample. Here the CDR3 reads CSARVQETQYF. DNA of the CDR3: TGCAGTGCTAGAGTGCAAGAGACCCAGTACTTC. The chain employs TRBV20-1 and TRBJ2-5; D gene uncertain. This CDR3 is 11 amino acids long. Trimming removed 1 base from V and 2 bases from J, with 2 bases in between. Germline loops: CDR1 DFQATT, CDR2 SNEGSKA (reference sequence).

This chain links TRBV4-3 with TRBJ1-1; D not resolved. CDR1 and CDR2 (germline): LGHNA, YSLEER. The ends were cut back, 2 bases at V and 4 bases at J, with 8 bases in the middle. The CDR3 runs to 13 residues. The CDR3: CASSQPDSTEAFF. CDR3 sequence (DNA): TGCGCCAGCAGCCAACCCGATAGCACTGAAGCTTTCTTT.

Regarding this clone: Other nucleotide sequences from this sample produce the same CDR3. The chain is built from TRBV5-6 and TRBJ2-7; D unclear. Germline CDR1 and CDR2: SGHDT and YYEEEE. CDR3 size: 13 residues. The germline V and J ends were trimmed by 4 bases and 3 bases, with 11 bases remaining between them. The CDR3 region has the DNA TGTGCCAGCAGCCCCCCGAGCAGCTACGAGCAGTACTTC. Protein product: CASSPPSSYEQYF.

The chain has TRBV4-3 and TRBJ1-5, with 9 positions matching TRBD1. Trimming removed 3 bases from V and 5 bases from J; junction bases left unmatched: 5. Looked up from germline, CDR1 is LGHNA and CDR2 is YSLEER. The CDR3 runs to 15 residues. CDR3 bases: TGCGCCAGCAGCCACGGGACAGGGCCCGATCAGCCCCAGCATTTT. Its translation is CASSHGTGPDQPQHF.

The chain joins TRBV28 to TRBJ2-3; D uncertain. Deletions cut 6 bases from V and 2 bases from J, with 12 bases between. This CDR3 spans 14 amino acids. Germline V gene data show CDR1 as MDHEN and CDR2 as SYDVKM. Written as DNA, the CDR3 is TGTGCCAGCAGGCTCAGGATGCACACAGATACGCAGTATTTT. Protein product: CASRLRMHTDTQYF.

This clone was seen a few times. V is TRBV28 and J is TRBJ2-1, with a tentative D call TRBD1 (5 bases). The CDR3 length is 13 residues. With 3 bases removed from V and 7 bases from J, the gap between germline ends came to 10 bases. Per germline, CDR1 MDHEN and CDR2 SYDVKM. CDR3 region: CASSLQGSNEQFF. In DNA form, the CDR3 reads TGTGCCAGCAGTTTGCAGGGTTCAAATGAGCAGTTCTTC. Variable domain in full (rest from reference TRBV28 and TRBJ2-1): DVKVTQSSRYLVKRTGEKVFLECVQDMDHENMFWYRQDPGLGLRLIYFSYDVKMKEKGDIPEGYSVSREKKERFSLILESASTNQTSMYLCASSLQGSNEQFFGPGTRLTVL.

The CDR3 sequence: CAWTPEGSPYEQYF. In nucleotides, the CDR3 is TGTGCCTGGACCCCCGAGGGCAGTCCCTACGAGCAGTACTTC. The chain is built from TRBV30 and TRBJ2-7; maybe TRBD2 (5 bases). Deletions cut 4 bases from V and 2 bases from J, with 15 bases between. Germline values: CDR1 GTSNPN, CDR2 SVGIG (reference sequence). The CDR3 is 14 residues long. Full variable domain (rest looked up from reference TRBV30 and TRBJ2-7): SQTIHQWPATLVQPVGSPLSLECTVEGTSNPNLYWYRQAAGRGLQLLFYSVGIGQISSEVPQNLSASRPQDRQFILSSKKLLLSDSGFYLCAWTPEGSPYEQYFGPGTRLTVT.

The chain couples TRBV28 to TRBJ2-7; a weak D match, TRBD1 (5 bases). The CDR3 is 14 amino acids. Looked up from germline, CDR1 is MDHEN and CDR2 is SYDVKM. Trimming pared 5 bases from V and 3 bases from J, leaving 14 bases between. The CDR3 reads CASSIRALNYEQYF. Here the CDR3 DNA reads TGTGCCAGCAGTATCAGGGCCCTGAACTACGAGCAGTACTTC.

The V gene is TRBV27, the J gene TRBJ2-6, with D perhaps TRBD2 (5 bases). Trimming removed 2 bases from V and 4 bases from J, with 9 bases in between. This CDR3 spans 15 amino acids. Germline V gene sequence: CDR1 MNHEY, CDR2 SMNVEV (reference sequence). CDR3 amino acids: CASSLRGPGANVLTF. In DNA form, the CDR3 reads TGTGCCAGCAGTTTACGGGGTCCGGGGGCCAACGTCCTGACTTTC.

V is TRBV2 and J is TRBJ1-6, with 7 positions matching TRBD1. J lost 15 bases, V lost 3 bases, and 11 bases had no gene match. Germline V gene data show CDR1 as SNHLY and CDR2 as FYNNEI. The CDR3 length is 14 residues. The CDR3 bases are TGTGCCAGCAGTGAGGGCGACAGGGACTTTCTCCTCCACTTT. Translated: CASSEGDRDFLLHF.

This chain joins TRBV28 and TRBJ2-3, with 7 bases fitting TRBD2. The CDR3 covers 15 residues. J was trimmed by 1 base and V by 1 base; bases with no gene match: 2. Looked up from germline, CDR1 is MDHEN and CDR2 is SYDVKM. The CDR3 here is CASSLYRGGTDTQYF. DNA for the CDR3: TGTGCCAGCAGTTTATACCGGGGGGGCACAGATACGCAGTATTTT.

The gene calls are TRBV5-6 and TRBJ2-7; a weak D match, TRBD1 (6 bases). This CDR3 contains 14 residues. V lost 3 bases, J lost 0 bases, and 10 bases lay in between. Per germline, CDR1 SGHDT and CDR2 YYEEEE. The CDR3, as DNA: TGTGCCAGCAGCTCCGGACAGATCTCCTACGAGCAGTACTTC. It is translated as CASSSGQISYEQYF.

The genes are TRBV5-6 and TRBJ2-3, with 9 bases fitting TRBD2. Germline V CDR1 and CDR2: SGHDT, YYEEEE. J was trimmed by 2 bases and V by 4 bases; bases with no gene match: 8. This CDR3 contains 16 residues. The CDR3 sequence: CASSTGTSRYTDTQYF. The DNA for the CDR3 is TGTGCCAGCAGCACAGGGACTAGCCGATACACAGATACGCAGTATTTT.

The chain has TRBV6-5 and TRBJ1-2; 7 bases are a match to TRBD1. The trim removed 6 bases at V and 5 bases at J, leaving 9 bases unmatched. Germline lookup yields CDR1 MNHEY and CDR2 SVGAGI. CDR3 length: 14 amino acids. The CDR3 DNA is TGTGCCAGCAGCCCCCAACCAGGGGGGTATGGCTACACCTTC. Amino acid sequence: CASSPQPGGYGYTF.

This clone was observed once. The chain combines TRBV27 with TRBJ2-7; D unclear. Germline-derived CDR1 and CDR2 are MNHEY and SMNVEV (reference sequence). V gave up 2 bases and J gave up 2 bases, with 16 bases separating them. The CDR3 consists of 16 residues. CDR3 sequence: CASSLVRPSGPYEQYF. In nucleotides, the CDR3 is TGTGCCAGCAGTTTAGTTCGCCCGTCAGGCCCCTACGAGCAGTACTTC.

The chain links TRBV4-1 to TRBJ2-2, with D perhaps matching TRBD2 (7 bases). The CDR3 has 18 amino acids. Germline V gene data show CDR1 as MGHRA and CDR2 as YSYEKL. V lost 4 bases and J lost 3, with 21 bases in between. The CDR3 DNA reads TGCGCCAGCAGCCCAGCGGGGCTAGGGGGACGGGACACCGGGGAGCTGTTTTTT. It yields the protein CASSPAGLGGRDTGELFF.

V and J are TRBV9 and TRBJ2-4; TRBD1 matches at 8 bases. The CDR3 totals 13 residues. The trim removed 4 bases at V and 5 bases at J, leaving 2 bases unmatched. Germline V lookup: CDR1 SGDLS, CDR2 YYNGEE. CDR3 coding DNA: TGTGCCAGCAGCTTGGACAGGGAAAACATTCAGTACTTC. This codes for CASSLDRENIQYF.

The J gene is TRBJ2-3, the V gene TRBV7-8, with TRBD2 identical over 10 bases. V trimming: 0 bases; J trimming: 0 bases; junction bases outside the gene matches: 6. The CDR3 is 18 amino acids. Germline assignment: CDR1 SGHVS and CDR2 FQNEAQ. CDR3 sequence reads: CASSLAPGLADSTDTQYF. The CDR3, as DNA: TGTGCCAGCAGCTTAGCCCCTGGACTAGCGGATAGCACAGATACGCAGTATTTT.

The chain joins TRBV5-6 to TRBJ2-7, with D perhaps TRBD2 (5 bases). Trimming pared 5 bases from V and 3 bases from J, leaving 9 bases between. Germline V lookup: CDR1 SGHDT, CDR2 YYEEEE. The CDR3 runs 12 residues. The CDR3 DNA sequence: TGTGCCAGCAGTTCGGGGAACTACGAGCAGTACTTC. Encoded protein: CASSSGNYEQYF.

The rearrangement uses TRBV4-1 and TRBJ2-2, with 8 bases lining up with TRBD2. V trimming: 0 bases; J trimming: 10 bases; junction bases outside the gene matches: 10. Germline CDR1 MGHRA, CDR2 YSYEKL. This CDR3 region has 16 residues. CDR3 in amino acids: CASSQDPPAGAVELFF. The CDR3 nucleotides are TGCGCCAGCAGCCAAGATCCCCCAGCGGGGGCGGTGGAGCTGTTTTTT.

CDR3 in DNA: TGTGCCACCAGCAGGTGGGAGGGCGGCGTGGACGAGCAGTACTTC. It codes for CATSRWEGGVDEQYF. The rearrangement links TRBV15 to TRBJ2-7, with 7 bases aligning to TRBD2. Germline V gene lookup returns CDR1 LNHNV and CDR2 YYDKDF (reference sequence). CDR3 length: 15 amino acids. After removal of 3 bases from V and 5 bases from J, the junction contained 10 bases not matched to a gene. The variable domain in full, with the rest retrieved from reference TRBV15 and TRBJ2-7, is DAMVIQNPRYQVTQFGKPVTLSCSQTLNHNVMYWYQQKSSQAPKLLFHYYDKDFNNEADTPDNFQSRRPNTSFCFLDIRSPGLGDTAMYLCATSRWEGGVDEQYFGPGTRLTVT.